This T cell receptor beta chain was sequenced for a study of shared clonotypes between healthy human individuals. Germline CDR1 SNHLY, CDR2 FYNNEI. Trimming left V 0 bases short and J 0 bases short, with 6 bases between. The CDR3 is 15 residues long. Some clones are missing from TCRdb's copy, which holds only in-frame ones; the method was immunoSEQ multiplex PCR. The table has some 2.3 million clones, over 85% seen once. Comments on this clone: What it binds is not known.

General study points: The naive CD4 repertoires of a few donors were compared, and around 5.1% of clonotypes were shared.

Material for sequencing was naive CD4+ T cells from PBMCs. This sample's subset: CD45RA+ positively selected. V is TRBV2 and J is TRBJ1-5; D is uncertain. This sequence originates from a young man in good health. Some clones in this sample may be carry-over from other donors' samples. CDR3 residues: CASSEADNSNQPQHF. Written as DNA, the CDR3 is TGTGCCAGCAGTGAAGCAGACAATAGCAATCAGCCCCAGCATTTT.